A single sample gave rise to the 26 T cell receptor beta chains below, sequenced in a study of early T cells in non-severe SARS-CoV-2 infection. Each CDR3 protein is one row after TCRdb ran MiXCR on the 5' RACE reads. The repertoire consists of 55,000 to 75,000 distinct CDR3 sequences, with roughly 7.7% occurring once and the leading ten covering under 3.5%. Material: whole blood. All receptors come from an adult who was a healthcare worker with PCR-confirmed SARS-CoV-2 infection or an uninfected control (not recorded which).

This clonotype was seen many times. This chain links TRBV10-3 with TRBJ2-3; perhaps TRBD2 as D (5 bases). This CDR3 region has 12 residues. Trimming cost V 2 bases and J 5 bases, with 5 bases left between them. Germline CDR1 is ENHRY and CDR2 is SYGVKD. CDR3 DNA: TGTGCCATCAGTGAGGGAGGAGATACGCAGTATTTT. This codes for CAISEGGDTQYF.

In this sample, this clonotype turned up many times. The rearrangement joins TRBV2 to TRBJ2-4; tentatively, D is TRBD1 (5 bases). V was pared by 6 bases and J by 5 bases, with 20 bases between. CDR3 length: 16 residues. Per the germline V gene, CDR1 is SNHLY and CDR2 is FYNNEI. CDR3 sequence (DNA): TGTGCCAGCAGCGACATAGGAGAAGGGGTGCAAAACATTCAGTACTTC. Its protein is CASSDIGEGVQNIQYF.

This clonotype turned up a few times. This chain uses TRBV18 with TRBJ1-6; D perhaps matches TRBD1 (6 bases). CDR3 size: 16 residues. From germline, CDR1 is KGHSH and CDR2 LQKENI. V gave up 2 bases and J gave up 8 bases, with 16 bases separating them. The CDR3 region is CASSPGDNGSDSPLHF. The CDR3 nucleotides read TGTGCCAGCTCACCAGGGGACAACGGGTCAGATTCACCCCTCCACTTT.

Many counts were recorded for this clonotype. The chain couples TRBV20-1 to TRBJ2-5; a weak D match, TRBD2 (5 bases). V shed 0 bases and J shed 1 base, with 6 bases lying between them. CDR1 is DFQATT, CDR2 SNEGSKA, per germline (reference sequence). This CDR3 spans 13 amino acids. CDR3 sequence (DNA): TGCAGTGCTAGAGATCGGGGCCAAGAGACCCAGTACTTC. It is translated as CSARDRGQETQYF.

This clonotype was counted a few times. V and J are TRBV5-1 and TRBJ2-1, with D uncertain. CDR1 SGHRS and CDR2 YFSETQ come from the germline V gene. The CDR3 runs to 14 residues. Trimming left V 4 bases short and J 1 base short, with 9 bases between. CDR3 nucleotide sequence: TGCGCCAGCAGCCCGGGCAGATCCTACAATGAGCAGTTCTTC. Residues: CASSPGRSYNEQFF.

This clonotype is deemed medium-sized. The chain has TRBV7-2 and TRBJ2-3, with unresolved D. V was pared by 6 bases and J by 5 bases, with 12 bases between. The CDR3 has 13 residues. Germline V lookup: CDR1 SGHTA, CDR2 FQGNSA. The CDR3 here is CASSRLVGDTQYF. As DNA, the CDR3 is TGTGCCAGCAGTCGCCTGGTCGGAGATACGCAGTATTTT. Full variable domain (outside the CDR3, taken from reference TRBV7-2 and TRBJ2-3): GAGVSQSPSNKVTEKGKDVELRCDPISGHTALYWYRQSLGQGLEFLIYFQGNSAPDKSGLPSDRFSAERTGGSVSTLTIQRTQQEDSAVYLCASSRLVGDTQYFGPGTRLTVL.

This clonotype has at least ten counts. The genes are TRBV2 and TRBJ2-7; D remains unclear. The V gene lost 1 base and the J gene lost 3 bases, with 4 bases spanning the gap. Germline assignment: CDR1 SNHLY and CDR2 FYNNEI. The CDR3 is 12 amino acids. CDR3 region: CASSEGLYEQYF. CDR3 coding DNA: TGTGCCAGCAGTGAAGGACTCTACGAGCAGTACTTC. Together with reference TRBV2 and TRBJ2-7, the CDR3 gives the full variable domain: EPEVTQTPSHQVTQMGQEVILRCVPISNHLYFYWYRQILGQKVEFLVSFYNNEISEKSEIFDDQFSVERPDGSNFTLKIRSTKLEDSAMYFCASSEGLYEQYFGPGTRLTVT.

Here the CDR3 DNA reads TGTGCCAGCAGTTTTCGTGGGAGTAACACTGAAGCTTTCTTT. Its translation is CASSFRGSNTEAFF. The chain has TRBV12-3 or TRBV12-4 and TRBJ1-1; D gene unclear. This CDR3 has 14 residues. The V gene lost 3 bases and the J gene lost 2 bases, with 10 bases spanning the gap.

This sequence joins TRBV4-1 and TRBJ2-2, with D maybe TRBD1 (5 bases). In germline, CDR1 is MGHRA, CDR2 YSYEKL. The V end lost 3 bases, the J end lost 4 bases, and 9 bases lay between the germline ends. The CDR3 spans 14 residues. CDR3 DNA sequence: TGCGCCAGCAGCCAGGGGCAGGGCACCGGGGAGCTGTTTTTT. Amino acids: CASSQGQGTGELFF.

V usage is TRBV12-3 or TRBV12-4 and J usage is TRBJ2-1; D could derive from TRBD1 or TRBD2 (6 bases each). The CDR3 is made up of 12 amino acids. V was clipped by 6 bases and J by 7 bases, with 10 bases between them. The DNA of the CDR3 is TGTGCCAGCAGCCGGGGGCAGAATGAGCAGTTCTTC. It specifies CASSRGQNEQFF.

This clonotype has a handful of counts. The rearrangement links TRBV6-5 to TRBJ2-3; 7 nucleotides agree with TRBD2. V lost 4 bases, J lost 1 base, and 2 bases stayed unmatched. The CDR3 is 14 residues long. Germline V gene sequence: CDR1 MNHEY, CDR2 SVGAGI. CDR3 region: CASSSSGGTDTQYF. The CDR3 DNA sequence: TGTGCCAGCAGTTCTAGCGGTGGCACAGATACGCAGTATTTT.

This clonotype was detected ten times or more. The CDR3 DNA reads TGTGCCAGCAGCCCCGACAGCTACGAGCAGTACTTC. This translates into CASSPDSYEQYF. The V gene is TRBV9, the J gene TRBJ2-7, with D possibly matching TRBD1 (5 bases). The V gene's germline CDR1 is SGDLS and CDR2 YYNGEE. Trimming removed 4 bases from V and 3 bases from J, with 8 bases in between. This CDR3 spans 12 amino acids.

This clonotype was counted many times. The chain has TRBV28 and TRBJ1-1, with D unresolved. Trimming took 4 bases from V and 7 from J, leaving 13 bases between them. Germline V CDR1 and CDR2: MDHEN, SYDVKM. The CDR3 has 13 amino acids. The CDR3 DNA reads TGTGCCAGCAGTTCTGTCGCCGGGAGTGAAGCTTTCTTT. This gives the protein CASSSVAGSEAFF.

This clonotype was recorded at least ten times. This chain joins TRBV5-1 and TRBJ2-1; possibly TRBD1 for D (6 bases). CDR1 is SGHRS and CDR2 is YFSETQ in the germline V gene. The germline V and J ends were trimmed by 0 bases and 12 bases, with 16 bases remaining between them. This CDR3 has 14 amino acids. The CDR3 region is CASSLEGGIRGQFF. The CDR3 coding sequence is TGCGCCAGCAGCTTGGAAGGGGGAATCCGAGGGCAGTTCTTC.

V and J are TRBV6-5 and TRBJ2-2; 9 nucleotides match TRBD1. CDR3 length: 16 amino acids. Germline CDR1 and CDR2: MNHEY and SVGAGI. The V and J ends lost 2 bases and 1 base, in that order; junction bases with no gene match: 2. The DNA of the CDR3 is TGTGCCAGCAGTTACGCGGGACAGGGGAACACCGGGGAGCTGTTTTTT. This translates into CASSYAGQGNTGELFF.

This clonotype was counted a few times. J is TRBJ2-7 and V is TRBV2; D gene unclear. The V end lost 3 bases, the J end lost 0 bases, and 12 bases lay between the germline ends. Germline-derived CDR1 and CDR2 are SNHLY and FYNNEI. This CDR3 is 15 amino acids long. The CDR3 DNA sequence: TGTGCCAGCAGTGAGGGCAGTCCAAGCTCCTACGAGCAGTACTTC. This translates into CASSEGSPSSYEQYF.

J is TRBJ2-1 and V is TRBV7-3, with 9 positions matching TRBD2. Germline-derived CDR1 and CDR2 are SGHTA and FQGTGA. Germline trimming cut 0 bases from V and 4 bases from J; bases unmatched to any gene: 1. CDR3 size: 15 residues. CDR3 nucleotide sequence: TGTGCCAGCAGCTTAACCCTAGCGGGGTACAATGAGCAGTTCTTC. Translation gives CASSLTLAGYNEQFF.

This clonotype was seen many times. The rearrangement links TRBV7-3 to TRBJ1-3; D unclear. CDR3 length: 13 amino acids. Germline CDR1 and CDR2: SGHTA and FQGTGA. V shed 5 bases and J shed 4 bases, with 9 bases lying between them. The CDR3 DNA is TGTGCCAGCAGCCCCGGCCCAGGAAACACCATATATTTT. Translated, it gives CASSPGPGNTIYF.

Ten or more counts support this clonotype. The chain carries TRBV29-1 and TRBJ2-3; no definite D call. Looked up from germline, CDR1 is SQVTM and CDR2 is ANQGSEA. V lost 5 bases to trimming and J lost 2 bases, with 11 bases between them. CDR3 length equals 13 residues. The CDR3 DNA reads TGCAGCGTTCTACTAAGCTTCACAGATACGCAGTATTTT. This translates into CSVLLSFTDTQYF.

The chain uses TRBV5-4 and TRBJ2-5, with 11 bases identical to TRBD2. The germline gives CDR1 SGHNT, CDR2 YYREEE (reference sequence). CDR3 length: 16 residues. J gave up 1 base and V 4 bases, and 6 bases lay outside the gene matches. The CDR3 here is CASSHGLAGPQETQYF. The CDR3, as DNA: TGTGCCAGCAGCCACGGACTAGCGGGCCCCCAAGAGACCCAGTACTTC.

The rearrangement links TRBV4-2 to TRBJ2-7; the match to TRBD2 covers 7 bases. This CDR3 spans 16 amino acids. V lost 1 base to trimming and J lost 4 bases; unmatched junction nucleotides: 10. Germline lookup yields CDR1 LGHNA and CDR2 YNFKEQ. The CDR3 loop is CASSQVEGLSGYEQYF. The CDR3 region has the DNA TGTGCCAGCAGCCAAGTGGAGGGGCTTAGCGGGTACGAGCAGTACTTC.

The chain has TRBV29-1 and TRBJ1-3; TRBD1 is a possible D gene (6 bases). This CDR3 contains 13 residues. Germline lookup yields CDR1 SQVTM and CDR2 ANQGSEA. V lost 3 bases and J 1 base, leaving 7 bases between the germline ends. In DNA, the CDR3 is TGCAGCGTTGAGCAGGGGTCTGGAAACACCATATATTTT. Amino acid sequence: CSVEQGSGNTIYF.

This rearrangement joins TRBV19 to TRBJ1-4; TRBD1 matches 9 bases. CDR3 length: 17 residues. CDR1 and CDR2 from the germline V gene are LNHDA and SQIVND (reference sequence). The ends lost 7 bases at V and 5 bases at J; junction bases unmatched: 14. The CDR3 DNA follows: TGTGCCAGTACCGGCTCAATGGGACAGGGACCGAATGAAAAACTGTTTTTT. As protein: CASTGSMGQGPNEKLFF.

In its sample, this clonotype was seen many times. CDR3 sequence (DNA): TGTGCCAGCAGCGTAGACCGAGCCGATACGCAGTATTTT. Translated, it gives CASSVDRADTQYF. The chain joins TRBV9 to TRBJ2-3, with D unclear. Germline V gives CDR1 SGDLS, CDR2 YYNGEE. The V end lost 0 bases, the J end lost 6 bases, and 8 bases lay between the germline ends. The CDR3 has 13 amino acids.

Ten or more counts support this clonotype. The CDR3 is CASSPQLNSGANVLTF. CDR3 nucleotide sequence: TGTGCCAGCAGCCCCCAACTGAACTCTGGGGCCAACGTCCTGACTTTC. The rearrangement uses TRBV7-6 and TRBJ2-6; D not certain. V lost 5 bases, J lost 0 bases, and 11 bases lay in between. The CDR3 covers 16 residues. Germline CDR1 SGHVS, CDR2 FNYEAQ.

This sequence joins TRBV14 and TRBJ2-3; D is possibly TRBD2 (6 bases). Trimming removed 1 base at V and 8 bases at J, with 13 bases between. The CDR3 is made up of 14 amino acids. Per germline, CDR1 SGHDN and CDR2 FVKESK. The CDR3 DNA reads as TGTGCCAGCAGCCAAGCCATCGGTAGCGGTACGCAGTATTTT. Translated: CASSQAIGSGTQYF.